A single T cell receptor (beta chain) is shown here with its context. Its specific antigen is unknown. Per-nucleotide qualities are absent, and no much larger clonotype sits a single base away. The data belong to a study of T-cell reconstitution after alpha-beta-depleted transplantation in children (dated by TCRdb to the mid-2010s). At the level of the whole study: Using TCR repertoire profiling, the study followed T-cell immune reconstitution in a quantitative way in children after TCRalphabeta/CD19-depleted allogeneic hematopoietic cell transplantation.

Libraries came from PCR. The sequencing machine was an Illumina HiSeq 2500. Molecular barcoding was employed in the preparation of TCR libraries, with unique molecular identifiers being used to normalize TCRbeta repertoire quantification. TCRdb cleaned the public reads at Q25 with fastp, built clones with MiXCR and kept in-frame beta chains. Identical CDR3 protein sequences are pooled into one entry, listed with their most common genes and DNA. This sample lists approximately 350,000 distinct CDR3 sequences; 10% were detected once. Jointly, the top ten make up around 2.5% of the sample. Ends trimmed: V by 5 bases, J by 5 bases; bases unmatched to a gene: 9. From the cysteine up to the phenylalanine, the CDR3 has a length of 15 residues. This entry keeps only the CDR3 DNA: 45 bases, framed from base 1.

This sequence was found in a human donor who donated a stem cell graft to a child with acute lymphoblastic leukemia. The sequencing used PBMCs from the stem cell graft donor, collected from the stem cell graft. The rearranged segments are TRBV12-3 or TRBV12-4 and TRBJ1-5; 7 nucleotides in the junction match TRBD1. The CDR3 corresponds to CASSDTGERDQPQHF. The sequence in DNA is TGTGCCAGCAGTGATACAGGGGAGCGGGATCAGCCCCAGCATTTT.